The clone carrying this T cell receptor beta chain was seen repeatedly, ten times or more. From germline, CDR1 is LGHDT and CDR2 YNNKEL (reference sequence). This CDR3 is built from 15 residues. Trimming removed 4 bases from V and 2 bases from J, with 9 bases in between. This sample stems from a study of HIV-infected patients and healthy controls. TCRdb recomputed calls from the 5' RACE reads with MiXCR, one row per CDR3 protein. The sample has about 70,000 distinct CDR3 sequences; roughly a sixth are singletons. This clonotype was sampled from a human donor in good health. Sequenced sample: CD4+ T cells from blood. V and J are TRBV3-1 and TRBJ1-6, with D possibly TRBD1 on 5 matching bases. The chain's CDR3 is CASSPRDAYNSPLHF. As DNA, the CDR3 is TGTGCCAGCAGCCCTAGGGACGCCTATAATTCACCCCTCCACTTT. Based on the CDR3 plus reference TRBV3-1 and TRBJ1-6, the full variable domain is DTAVSQTPKYLVTQMGNDKSIKCEQNLGHDTMYWYKQDSKKFLKIMFSYNNKELIINETVPNRFSPKSPDKAHLNLHINSLELGDSAVYFCASSPRDAYNSPLHFGNGTRLTVT.